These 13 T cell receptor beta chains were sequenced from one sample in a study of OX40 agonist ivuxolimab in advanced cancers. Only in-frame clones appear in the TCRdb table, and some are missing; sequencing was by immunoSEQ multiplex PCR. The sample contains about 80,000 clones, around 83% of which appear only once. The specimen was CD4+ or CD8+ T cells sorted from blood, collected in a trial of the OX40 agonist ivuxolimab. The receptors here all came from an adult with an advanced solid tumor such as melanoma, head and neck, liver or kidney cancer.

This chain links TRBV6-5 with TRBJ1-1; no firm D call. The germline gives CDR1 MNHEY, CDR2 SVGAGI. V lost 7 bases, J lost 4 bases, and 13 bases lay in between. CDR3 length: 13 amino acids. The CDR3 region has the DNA TGTGCCAGCATAAGAGATGCAGGCACTGAAGCTTTCTTT. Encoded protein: CASIRDAGTEAFF.

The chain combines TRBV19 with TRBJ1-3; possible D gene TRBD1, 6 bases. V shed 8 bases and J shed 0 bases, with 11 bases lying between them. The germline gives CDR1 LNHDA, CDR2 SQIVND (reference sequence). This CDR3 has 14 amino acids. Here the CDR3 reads CASGQISSGNTIYF. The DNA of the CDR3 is TGTGCCAGTGGACAGATAAGCTCTGGAAACACCATATATTTT.

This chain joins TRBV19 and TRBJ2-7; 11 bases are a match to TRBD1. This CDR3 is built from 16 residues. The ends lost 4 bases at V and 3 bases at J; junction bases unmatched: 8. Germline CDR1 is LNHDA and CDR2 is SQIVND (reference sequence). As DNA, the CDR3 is TGTGCCAGTAGTAACCCCCCCGGGACAGGGGGCTACGAGCAGTACTTC. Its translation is CASSNPPGTGGYEQYF.

The CDR3 spells CASTPTRGRGTEAFF. CDR3 DNA sequence: TGTGCCAGCACCCCAACAAGGGGGCGCGGCACTGAAGCTTTCTTT. V is TRBV6-5 and J is TRBJ1-1; 7 bases agree with TRBD1. This CDR3 is built from 15 residues. J gave up 4 bases and V 7 bases, and 12 bases lay outside the gene matches. Germline assignment: CDR1 MNHEY and CDR2 SVGAGI.

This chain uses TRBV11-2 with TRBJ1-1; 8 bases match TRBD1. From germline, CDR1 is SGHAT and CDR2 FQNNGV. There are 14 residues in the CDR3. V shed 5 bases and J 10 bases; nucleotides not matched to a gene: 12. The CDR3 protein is CASSPGGVTGGAFF. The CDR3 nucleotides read TGTGCCAGCAGCCCAGGGGGCGTCACTGGTGGAGCTTTCTTT.

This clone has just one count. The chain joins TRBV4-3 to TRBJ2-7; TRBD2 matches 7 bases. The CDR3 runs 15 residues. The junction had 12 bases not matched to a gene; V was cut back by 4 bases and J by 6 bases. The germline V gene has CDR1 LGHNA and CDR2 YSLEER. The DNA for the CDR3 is TGCGCCAGCAGCCCACGGAGGCAGGGAGGGCGCGAGCAGTACTTC. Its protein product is CASSPRRQGGREQYF.

CDR3 sequence (DNA): TGTGCCAGCAGCCTAGGACAGGGGCAGTACTTC. Translated, it gives CASSLGQGQYF. The V gene is TRBV14, the J gene TRBJ2-7, with 8 bases lining up with TRBD1. Germline CDR1 and CDR2: SGHDN and FVKESK. The CDR3 sequence is 11 residues long. Trimming cost V 4 bases and J 9 bases; bases outside gene matches: 2.

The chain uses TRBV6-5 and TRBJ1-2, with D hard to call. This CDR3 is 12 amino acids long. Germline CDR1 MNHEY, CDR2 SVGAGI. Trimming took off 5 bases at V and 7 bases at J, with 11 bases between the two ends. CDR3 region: CASSTTEGGYTF. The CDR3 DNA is TGTGCCAGCAGTACCACAGAGGGTGGCTACACCTTC.

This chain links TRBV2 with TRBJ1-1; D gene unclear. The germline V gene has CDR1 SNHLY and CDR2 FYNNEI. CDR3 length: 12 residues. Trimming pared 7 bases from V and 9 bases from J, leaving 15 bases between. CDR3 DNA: TGTGCCAGCAATGAGGGATACTTTCAAGCTTTCTTT. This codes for CASNEGYFQAFF.

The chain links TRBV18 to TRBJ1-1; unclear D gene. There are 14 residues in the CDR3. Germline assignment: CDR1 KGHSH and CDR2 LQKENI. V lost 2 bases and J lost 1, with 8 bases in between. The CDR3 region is CASSPNNWNTEAFF. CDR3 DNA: TGTGCCAGCTCACCAAACAACTGGAACACTGAAGCTTTCTTT.

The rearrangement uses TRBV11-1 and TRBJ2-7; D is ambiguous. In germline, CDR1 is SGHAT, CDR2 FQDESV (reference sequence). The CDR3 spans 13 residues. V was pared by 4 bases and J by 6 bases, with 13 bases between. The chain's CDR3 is CASSSRLGSEQYF. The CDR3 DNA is TGTGCCAGCAGCTCGCGTTTGGGGTCCGAGCAGTACTTC.

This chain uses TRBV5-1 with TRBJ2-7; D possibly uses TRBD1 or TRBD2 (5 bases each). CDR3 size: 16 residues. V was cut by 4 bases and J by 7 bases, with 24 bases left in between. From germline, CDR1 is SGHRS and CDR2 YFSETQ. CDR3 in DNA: TGCGCCAGCAGCCTATCAGGGAGCTTGGCCACCTTTGAGCAGTACTTC. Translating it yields CASSLSGSLATFEQYF.

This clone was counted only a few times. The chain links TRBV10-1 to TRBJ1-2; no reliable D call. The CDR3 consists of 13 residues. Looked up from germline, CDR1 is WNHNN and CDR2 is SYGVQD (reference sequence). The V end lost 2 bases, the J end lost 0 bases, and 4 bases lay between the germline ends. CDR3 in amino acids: CASSEDSNYGYTF. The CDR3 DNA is TGCGCCAGCAGTGAGGACTCTAACTATGGCTACACCTTC.